This T cell receptor beta chain emerged from a study of patients and donors after allogeneic stem cell transplantation. Between the trimmed V and J ends, which lost 0 bases and 5 bases, there was a span of 10 bases. The CDR3 contains 15 residues. Germline V gives CDR1 PRHDT, CDR2 FYEKMQ (reference sequence). This clonotype was counted only a few times. TCRdb fed the RT-PCR reads into MiXCR, producing one record per CDR3 protein. The sample lists roughly 960,000 distinct CDR3 sequences, about 20% occurring once. Sequencing was carried out using blood, either unsorted or a sorted T cell fraction (not recorded which). J is TRBJ2-2 and V is TRBV13; D remains ambiguous. This clonotype was sampled from a human donor who was either an allogeneic HSCT recipient or a stem cell or donor lymphocyte infusion donor (not recorded which). It is not recorded whose cells these are; they may come from a transplant donor. The CDR3 DNA reads as TGTGCCAGCAGCTTAGGTCGAGGTCCTACCGGGGAGCTGTTTTTT. It yields the protein CASSLGRGPTGELFF.